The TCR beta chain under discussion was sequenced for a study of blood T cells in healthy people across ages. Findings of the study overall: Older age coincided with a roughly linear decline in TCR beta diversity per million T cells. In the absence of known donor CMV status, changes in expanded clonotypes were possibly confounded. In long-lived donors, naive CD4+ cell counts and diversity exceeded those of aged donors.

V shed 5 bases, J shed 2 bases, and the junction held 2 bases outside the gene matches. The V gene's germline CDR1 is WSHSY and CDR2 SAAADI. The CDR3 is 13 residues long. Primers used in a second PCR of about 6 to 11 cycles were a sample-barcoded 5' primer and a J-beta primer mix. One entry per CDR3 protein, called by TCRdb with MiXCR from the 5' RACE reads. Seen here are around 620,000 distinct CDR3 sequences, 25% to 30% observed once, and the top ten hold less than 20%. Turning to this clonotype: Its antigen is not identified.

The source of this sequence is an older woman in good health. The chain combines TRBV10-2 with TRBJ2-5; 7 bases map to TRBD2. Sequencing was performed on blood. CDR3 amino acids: CASSWRGQETQYF. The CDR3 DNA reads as TGCGCCAGCAGTTGGCGGGGGCAAGAGACCCAGTACTTC.